This T cell receptor beta chain was obtained from a study of T cell responses to AZD1222 COVID-19 vaccine. Study-level points and caveats: Breadth and depth of Spike-specific TCRs rose after two AZD1222 doses.

TCRdb's copy holds only in-frame clones and misses some; the assay was immunoSEQ multiplex PCR. The data show more than 95,000 clones, approximately 90% seen once. CDR3 length: 13 amino acids. Germline CDR1 and CDR2: ENHRY and SYGVKD. V gave up 2 bases and J gave up 6 bases; unmatched junction bases: 4. In regard to this clone: Its antigen remains unidentified.

The source material was peripheral blood, sampled on day 0 of AZD1222 vaccination. The chain has TRBV10-3 and TRBJ2-7, with 7 bases identical to TRBD2. This receptor was taken from an adult in good health. This CDR3 reads CAISELGEGEQYF. As DNA, the CDR3 is TGTGCCATCAGTGAGCTCGGGGAGGGCGAGCAGTACTTC.